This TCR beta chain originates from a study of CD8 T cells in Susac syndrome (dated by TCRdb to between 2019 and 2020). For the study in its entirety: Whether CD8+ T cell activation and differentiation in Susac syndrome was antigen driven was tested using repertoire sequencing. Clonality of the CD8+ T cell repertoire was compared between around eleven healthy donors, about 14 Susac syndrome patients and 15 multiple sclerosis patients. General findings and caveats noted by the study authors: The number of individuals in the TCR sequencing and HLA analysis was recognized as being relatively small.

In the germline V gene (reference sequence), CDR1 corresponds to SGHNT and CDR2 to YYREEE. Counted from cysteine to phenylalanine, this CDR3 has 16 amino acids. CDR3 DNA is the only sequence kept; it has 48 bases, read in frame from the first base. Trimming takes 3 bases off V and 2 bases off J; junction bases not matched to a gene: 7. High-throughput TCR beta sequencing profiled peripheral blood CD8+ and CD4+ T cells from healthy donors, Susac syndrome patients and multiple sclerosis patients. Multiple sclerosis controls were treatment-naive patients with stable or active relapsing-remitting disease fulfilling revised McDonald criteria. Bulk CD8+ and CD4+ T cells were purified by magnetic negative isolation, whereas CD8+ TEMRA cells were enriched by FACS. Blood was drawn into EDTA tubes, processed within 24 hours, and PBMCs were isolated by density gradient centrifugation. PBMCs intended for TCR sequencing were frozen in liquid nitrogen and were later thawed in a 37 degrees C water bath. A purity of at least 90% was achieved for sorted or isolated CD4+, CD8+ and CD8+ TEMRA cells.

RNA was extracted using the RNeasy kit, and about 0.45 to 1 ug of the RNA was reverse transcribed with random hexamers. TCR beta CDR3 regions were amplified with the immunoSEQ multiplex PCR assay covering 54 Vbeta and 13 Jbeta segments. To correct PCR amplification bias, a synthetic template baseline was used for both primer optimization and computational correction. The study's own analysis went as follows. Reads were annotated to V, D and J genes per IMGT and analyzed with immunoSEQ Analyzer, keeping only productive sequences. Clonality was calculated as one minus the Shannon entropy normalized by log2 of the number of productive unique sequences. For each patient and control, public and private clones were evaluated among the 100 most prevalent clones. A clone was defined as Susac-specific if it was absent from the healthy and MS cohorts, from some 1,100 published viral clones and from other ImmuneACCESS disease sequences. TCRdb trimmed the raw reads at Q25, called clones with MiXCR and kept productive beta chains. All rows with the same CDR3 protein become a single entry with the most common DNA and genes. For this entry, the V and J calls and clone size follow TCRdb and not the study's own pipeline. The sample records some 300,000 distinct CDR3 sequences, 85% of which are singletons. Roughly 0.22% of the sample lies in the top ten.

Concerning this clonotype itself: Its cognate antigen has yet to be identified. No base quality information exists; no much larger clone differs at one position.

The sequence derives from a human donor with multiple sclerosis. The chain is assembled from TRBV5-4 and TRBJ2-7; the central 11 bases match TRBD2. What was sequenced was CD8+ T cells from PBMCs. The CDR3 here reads CASSWGRLAGPYEQYF. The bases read TGTGCCAGCAGCTGGGGGAGACTAGCGGGGCCCTACGAGCAGTACTTC.